Presented here are 24 T cell receptor delta chains from one specimen sequenced in a study of γδ T cells in repeated Plasmodium falciparum infection. Bulk repertoires came from Vgamma9/Vdelta2+ or Vdelta2-negative gammadelta T cells flow-sorted from PBMC. TCRdb used CATT to re-call clones from the multiplex PCR reads. Counted here are tens of thousands of delta-chain clones, 1.4% occurring once; the ten biggest clones make up 8.5% to 10%. The sample consisted of gamma-delta T cells from blood. These receptors were obtained from a pool of human donors (malaria-infected and uninfected, not separated).

About this clone: Other nucleotide sequences from this sample produce the same CDR3. Called V gene: TRDV1; the J gene was not called; no DNA check was done on the table's D call, TRDD3. CDR3 length: 20 residues. The germline V gene encodes CDR1 TSWWSYY and CDR2 QGS. Written as DNA, the CDR3 is TGTGCTCTTGGGGAACTTCCTTTCCCCTGTCGGGATATGTACACCGATAAACTCATTTTT. Residues: CALGELPFPCRDMYTDKLIF.

This clone came up a few times. TCRdb records a much larger clone's protein for this DNA, with a difference at residue 12 that likely arises from a read error; the protein given is the translation of the DNA. The genes are TRDV1 and TRDJ1, with a possible D match to TRDD3 (6 bases). No J segment appears in TCRdb, so it was assigned here by matching the sequence to germline. CDR1 TSWWSYY and CDR2 QGS come from the germline V gene. The CDR3 contains 19 residues. V lost 3 bases, J lost 1 base, and 24 bases lay in between. The CDR3 region has the DNA TGTGCTCTTGGGGATGACTATACGTGGGGGTTCCCACCCACCGATAAACTCATCTTT. Its translation: CALGDDYTWGFPPTDKLIF.

This clone was seen a handful of times. The protein that TCRdb holds for this DNA derives from a much larger clone and differs from the translated DNA at residue 6, which likely indicates a read error; the protein shown here is translated from the DNA. The chain recombines TRDV1 with TRDJ1; 8 nucleotides agree with TRDD3. TCRdb supplies no J gene; here it was assigned by aligning the nucleotide sequence to germline. Germline trimming cut 3 bases from V and 0 bases from J; bases unmatched to any gene: 24. This CDR3 is 22 amino acids long. Looked up from germline, CDR1 is TSWWSYY and CDR2 is QGS. As DNA, the CDR3 is TGTGCTCTTGGGGACGTATTCTCCTCCCGCACTGGCTGGGGGACGTACACCGATAAACTCATCTTT. Translating gives CALGDVFSSRTGWGTYTDKLIF.

Notes on this clone: A far larger clone is one nucleotide away, so this likely arose from a read error. This sample also contains other DNA sequences that code for the same CDR3. V usage is TRDV1 and J usage is TRDJ1; 7 bases are shared with TRDD3. This CDR3 has 27 residues. Germline-derived CDR1 and CDR2 are TSWWSYY and QGS. The CDR3 loop reads CALGEPVSYKLTHTIWWHTWGTDKLIF. CDR3 coding DNA: TGTGCTCTTGGGGAACCTGTCTCCTATAAACTCACTCATACTATCTGGTGGCACACATGGGGGACCGATAAGCTCATCTTT.

This clone was detected only a few times. The protein TCRdb lists belongs to a much larger clone and differs from this DNA's translation at residue 3, which points to a read error; the protein shown is made from the DNA. The rearrangement uses TRDV1 and TRDJ1; 9 bases fit TRDD3. The CDR3 covers 21 residues. CDR1 is TSWWSYY, CDR2 QGS, per germline. The CDR3 bases are TGTGCTCGTGGGGGACGCCTCCACCTGTTACTGGGGGAAAAATACACCGATAAACTCATCTTT. This translates into CARGGRLHLLLGEKYTDKLIF.

This clone was counted a few times. With a far larger clone one base away, a read error is the likely cause. The sample carries other DNA sequences with the same CDR3. The chain recombines TRDV1 with TRDJ3; 9 bases agree with TRDD2. No J segment appears in TCRdb, so it was assigned here by matching the sequence to germline. CDR3 length equals 25 residues. V shed 0 bases, J shed 7 bases, and the junction held 28 bases outside the gene matches. CDR1 and CDR2 (germline): TSWWSYY, QGS. CDR3 bases: TGTGCTCTTGGGGAACTTTATTTTCCTTCCTACTTGTGGGGGAGAGTGCTCCGAGACACCCGACAGATGTTTTTC. This encodes CALGELYFPSYLWGRVLRDTRQMFF.

With regard to this clone: A read error is likely here: a far larger clone is one base away. Other nucleotide sequences from this sample produce the same CDR3. The CDR3 region has the DNA TGTGCTCTTGGGGGACCACAAGGGGTGCCCCGTCTTGGAACCGATAAACTCATCTTC. The encoded protein is CALGGPQGVPRLGTDKLIF. The chain has TRDV1 and TRDJ1; D is ambiguous. This CDR3 region has 19 residues. Germline assignment: CDR1 TSWWSYY and CDR2 QGS.

Points on this clone: One base separates it from a far larger clone, so it is likely a read error. The same CDR3 is also encoded by other DNA sequences in this sample. This rearrangement joins TRDV3 to TRDJ4; 11 bases match TRDD3. TCRdb records no J gene; here it was assigned by comparing the DNA to germline. After removal of 0 bases from V and 5 bases from J, the junction contained 11 bases not matched to a gene. CDR3 size: 15 residues. The V gene's germline CDR1 is TVYSNPD and CDR2 GDNSRS (reference sequence). Here the CDR3 reads CAFSPGWGILRPLIF. The CDR3 region has the DNA TGTGCCTTTAGTCCAGGCTGGGGGATACTAAGGCCCCTGATCTTT.

As regards this clone: The mismatch at residue 4 between this DNA's translation and the TCRdb protein of a much larger clone likely reflects a read error; the protein shown is translated from the DNA. The chain combines TRDV2 with TRDJ1, with 9 bases matching TRDD3. In germline, CDR1 is GEAIGNYY, CDR2 EKD. V shed 4 bases, J shed 3 bases, and the junction held 8 bases outside the gene matches. The CDR3 spans 15 residues. The CDR3 nucleotides read TGTGCCTGTGAAACCGTGGGGGATAGGGCCGATAAACTCATCTTT. The encoded protein is CACETVGDRADKLIF.

As concerns this clone: Given a far larger clone just one base away, this is likely a sequencing read error. Other DNA sequences of this sample code for an identical CDR3. The chain combines TRDV2 with TRDJ1; 7 positions agree with TRDD3. Matching the DNA to germline supplied the J gene, which TCRdb does not give. The trim removed 4 bases at V and 5 bases at J, leaving 15 bases unmatched. Germline CDR1 GEAIGNYY, CDR2 EKD. This CDR3 has 16 amino acids. This chain's CDR3 is CACEPGARWGRDKLIF. For the CDR3, the DNA is TGTGCCTGTGAACCTGGTGCCAGATGGGGGAGAGATAAACTCATCTTT.

This clone was seen a handful of times. The TCRdb protein comes from a much larger clone and disagrees with this DNA's translation at residue 7, likely due to a read error; the protein given here is derived from the DNA. This rearrangement joins TRDV2 to TRDJ2; unclear D gene. Trimming pared 2 bases from V and 4 bases from J, leaving 16 bases between. CDR3 length: 16 residues. The germline gives CDR1 GEAIGNYY, CDR2 EKD. As DNA, the CDR3 is TGTGCCTGTGACATAATTGAGGTGGGAGAGACAGCACAACTCTTCTTT. Protein product: CACDIIEVGETAQLFF.

This clone was detected a few times. Just one base apart from a much larger clone, this may be a read error. The V gene is listed as TRDV1; no J gene was called; the table's D gene call, TRDD3, was not cross checked with the DNA. The CDR3 runs to 24 residues. Germline CDR1 is TSWWSYY and CDR2 is QGS. CDR3 sequence (DNA): TGTGCTCTTGGGGAACTCAGCGGAGGCCTTCCTACAATGAATACTGGGGGATACACAGCACAACTCTTCTTC. Translation gives CALGELSGGLPTMNTGGYTAQLFF.

Notes on this clone: This DNA translates differently at residue 10 from the TCRdb protein, which is that of a much larger clone; a read error is likely, and the protein shown is the DNA's own translation. The chain combines TRDV2 with TRDJ3, with 10 bases matching TRDD3. The J gene, absent from TCRdb, was called here by matching the DNA to germline. V shed 3 bases and J 0 bases; nucleotides not matched to a gene: 10. The germline CDR1 and CDR2 sequences are GEAIGNYY and EKD. The CDR3 has 20 amino acids. The CDR3 region has the DNA TGTGCCTGTGACCTCTTACTGGGGGATGTGAGCTCCTGGGACACCCGACAGATGTTTTTC. Translating it yields CACDLLLGDVSSWDTRQMFF.

This clone was detected only a few times. TCRdb shows a much larger clone's protein in place of this DNA's translation, and the two differ at residue 14, likely through a read error; the protein shown is translated from the DNA. Other nucleotide sequences in the sample specify the same CDR3. This chain links TRDV2 with TRDJ3; 10 bases agree with TRDD3. The J gene, missing from TCRdb, was assigned here through DNA to germline matching. Trimming cost V 0 bases and J 5 bases; bases outside gene matches: 15. CDR1 GEAIGNYY and CDR2 EKD come from the germline V gene. The CDR3 sequence is 21 residues long. CDR3 protein: CACDTALHTGGSSRDTRQMFF. CDR3 coding DNA: TGTGCCTGTGACACCGCGCTCCACACTGGGGGATCATCCCGGGACACCCGACAGATGTTTTTC.

Concerning this clone: This probably arose from a read error, given a far larger clone one base away. Additional DNA sequences in this sample encode the identical CDR3. The chain combines TRDV2 with TRDJ1; 13 bases map to TRDD3. In the absence of a J gene in TCRdb, the DNA was matched to germline to assign it here. CDR1 GEAIGNYY and CDR2 EKD come from the germline V gene. The CDR3 is 17 amino acids. J was trimmed by 2 bases and V by 3 bases; bases with no gene match: 8. The CDR3, as DNA: TGTGCCTGTGACTCATTACTGGGGGATACGTATACCGATAAACTCATCTTT. Its translation is CACDSLLGDTYTDKLIF.

This clone was found many times. A far larger clone differs by one base, so this is likely a read error. Other DNA sequences in the same sample also yield this CDR3. The CDR3 loop is CACDTIRVMGDAIYTDKLIF. The CDR3 DNA sequence: TGTGCCTGTGACACCATACGGGTTATGGGGGATGCAATTTACACCGACAAACTCATCTTT. The chain couples TRDV2 to TRDJ1; 8 nucleotides agree with TRDD3. Matching the DNA to germline supplied the J gene, which TCRdb does not give. This CDR3 is 20 amino acids long. CDR1 GEAIGNYY and CDR2 EKD come from the germline V gene.

This clone came up many times. The V gene is TRDV2, the J gene TRDJ1; D gene unclear. This CDR3 is built from 15 residues. CDR1 is GEAIGNYY, CDR2 EKD, per germline. V lost 3 bases and J 10 bases, leaving 23 bases between the germline ends. The CDR3 here is CACDPVEGRSRGLIF. The CDR3, as DNA: TGTGCCTGTGACCCCGTCGAGGGCCGGAGTCGAGGACTCATCTTT.

Details on this clone: Translating this DNA gives a protein that differs at residue 6 from the TCRdb one, which belongs to a much larger clone; a read error is likely, and the protein shown is this translation. This chain joins TRDV1 and TRDJ1; 10 positions match TRDD3. The J gene is not listed in TCRdb, so it was assigned here from a DNA match to germline. This CDR3 contains 20 residues. Germline CDR1 is TSWWSYY and CDR2 is QGS. V shed 4 bases and J 0 bases; nucleotides not matched to a gene: 17. The CDR3 spells CALGGSYRVLGDPYTDKLIF. Written as DNA, the CDR3 is TGTGCTCTTGGGGGGTCTTATCGCGTACTGGGGGATCCCTACACCGATAAACTCATCTTT.

This clone came up a few times. The protein that TCRdb holds for this DNA derives from a much larger clone and differs from the translated DNA at residue 11, which likely indicates a read error; the protein shown here is translated from the DNA. The CDR3, as DNA: TGTGCTCTTGGTGGGGACACCGATAAACTCACCTTT. It encodes CALGGDTDKLTF. This chain links TRDV1 with TRDJ1, with a tentative D call TRDD3 (5 bases). CDR1 and CDR2 (germline): TSWWSYY, QGS. The CDR3 is 12 amino acids.

For this clone: For this DNA, TCRdb reports the protein of a much larger clone, which diverges at residue 6, most likely from a read error; the protein presented here is translated directly from the DNA. Distinct nucleotide sequences in the sample also encode this CDR3. The V gene is TRDV1, the J gene TRDJ1; unclear D gene. CDR1 is TSWWSYY and CDR2 is QGS in the germline V gene. This CDR3 has 12 residues. Trimming cost V 6 bases and J 0 bases, with 5 bases left between them. As DNA, the CDR3 is TGTGCTCTTGGTGGGTACACCGATAAACTCATCTTT. Its translation: CALGGYTDKLIF.

A remark on this clone: A far larger clone differs by one base, so this is likely a read error. The sample carries other DNA sequences with the same CDR3. The V call is TRDV1, the J call TRDJ1, with 10 nucleotides matching TRDD3. TCRdb gives no J gene; it was assigned here by matching the DNA to germline. CDR1 is TSWWSYY and CDR2 is QGS in the germline V gene. CDR3 length equals 20 residues. V was pared by 0 bases and J by 5 bases, with 18 bases of the junction left unmatched. This CDR3 reads CALGELGDAYWGIGTDKLIF. CDR3 nucleotides: TGTGCTCTTGGGGAACTTGGGGATGCGTACTGGGGGATTGGAACTGATAAACTCATCTTT.

This clone was observed a few times. This likely came from a read error, as a far larger clone is one base away. Other DNA sequences within the sample encode an identical CDR3. The J gene went uncalled, whereas the V gene is TRDV2; the table's D call, TRDD3, was not checked against the DNA. In germline, CDR1 is GEAIGNYY, CDR2 EKD. The CDR3 length is 15 residues. The CDR3 loop is CACDTVLGDTAQLFF. CDR3 bases: TGTGCCTGTGACACCGTACTGGGGGATACAGCACAACTCTTCTTC.

With regard to this clone: TCRdb's listed protein matches a much larger clone and diverges from this DNA's translation at residue 14, likely through a read error; the protein shown comes from the DNA. Here the V gene is TRDV2, but the J gene went uncalled; TRDD3, the D gene given by the table, was not confirmed from the DNA. The CDR3 consists of 16 residues. Germline V lookup: CDR1 GEAIGNYY, CDR2 EKD. CDR3 protein: CACVLGDTWDTRQIFF. The CDR3, as DNA: TGTGCCTGTGTACTGGGGGATACCTGGGACACCCGACAGATATTTTTC.

A few counts support this clone. The protein held in TCRdb is that of a much larger clone and does not match this DNA's translation at residue 7, likely because of a read error; the protein shown is translated from the DNA. The chain links TRDV1 to TRDJ1; TRDD3 matches 13 bases. V was clipped by 3 bases and J by 0 bases; unmatched bases: 22. Germline CDR1 is TSWWSYY and CDR2 is QGS. This CDR3 contains 23 residues. CDR3 sequence (DNA): TGTGCTCTTGGGGACCCTCCTCAACCCCGGTACTGGGGGATACGGCCCTACACCGATAAACTCATCTTT. Its translation: CALGDPPQPRYWGIRPYTDKLIF.